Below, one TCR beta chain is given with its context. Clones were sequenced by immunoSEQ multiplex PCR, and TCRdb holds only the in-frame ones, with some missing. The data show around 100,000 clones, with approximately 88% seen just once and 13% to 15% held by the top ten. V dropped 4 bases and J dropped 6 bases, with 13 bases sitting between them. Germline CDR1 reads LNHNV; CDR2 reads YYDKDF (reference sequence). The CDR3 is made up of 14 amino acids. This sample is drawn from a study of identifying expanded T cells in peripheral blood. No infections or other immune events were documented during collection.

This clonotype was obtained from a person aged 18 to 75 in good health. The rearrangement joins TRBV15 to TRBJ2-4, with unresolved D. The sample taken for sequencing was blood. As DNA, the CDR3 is TGTGCCACCAGCATTGGGATGTCCGGAAACATTCAGTACTTC. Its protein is CATSIGMSGNIQYF.